This T cell receptor beta chain was obtained from a study of identical twins (dated by TCRdb to the mid-2010s). For context, the study as a whole: To test whether fetal clonotypes persist, this study deep-sequenced TCR alpha and beta repertoires from monozygotic twins, from unrelated adults of various ages, and from cord blood. To rule out contamination, the twin experiments were replicated at different times with different library preparation protocols.

Receptor libraries were prepared by 5' RACE. For sequencing, an Illumina HiSeq 2000 was employed. Template switching added a universal primer binding site, and the final cDNA carried a unique molecular identifier that allowed TCR cDNA molecules to be counted accurately. Specific primers in the conserved constant-segment region were used to synthesize first-strand cDNA for TCR alpha and beta chains. To control for contamination, every cDNA library carried two barcodes: a SMART-Mk sample barcode plus Illumina barcodes. TruSeq adapter sequences along with Illumina sample barcodes were introduced in two successive PCR steps. The TCR alpha and beta cDNA libraries were sequenced on the Illumina HiSeq platform using custom primers. Per the authors' processing: MiGEC processed the raw reads to extract unique molecular identifiers, while MiXCR was used to determine the CDR3 positions. For each individual, recombination models were inferred using an EM algorithm with the repgenHMM and IGoR tools. The analysis of shared clonotypes was done with the tcR package in R, with sharing normalized by the product of cloneset sizes. To study raw recombination free of thymic and clonal selection effects, out-of-frame nonproductive sequences were analyzed. The public reads were reprocessed in TCRdb via fastp at Q25 and MiXCR, keeping in-frame beta chains. Rows are unified per CDR3 protein, each entry keeping the most common DNA and genes. TCRdb's processing, not the authors' own work, is the source of the V and J calls. The sample records 500,000 to 650,000 distinct CDR3 sequences, just over 7% of which are singletons. The ten largest clonotypes hold 1.5% to 2% of the sample.

The junction carries 15 bases between V and J, which are trimmed by 5 bases and 4 bases respectively. The germline V gene (reference sequence) yields LNHNV for CDR1 and YYDKDF for CDR2. Taken from cysteine to phenylalanine, the CDR3 has 15 residues. Only CDR3 DNA remains: 45 bases, in frame from the first base. As to this clonotype: Its target antigen remains unknown. The input lacks base qualities; no much larger clone sits a single base away.

Results the study describes overall, beyond this receptor: Because the same donors could not be followed over many years, the conclusions relied on cross-sectional statistical analysis. Abundant cord blood beta clonotypes carried fewer insertions; young adult naive repertoires showed a weaker similar trend, while memory repertoires showed none. In beta out-of-frame sequences, excess twin sharing was weaker, because having fewer shared sequences lowered the signal-to-noise ratio. Compared with coincidental sharing between unrelated individuals, out-of-frame TCR alpha sequences shared between twins showed an excess of sequences with low generation probability. Invariant T cells such as MAIT and iNKT could partly confound zero-insertion analyses, though diverse VJ usage argued against this for most clonotypes. Out-of-frame TCR alpha sharing in monozygotic twins was systematically underestimated by recombination models, whereas sharing between unrelated individuals was in agreement with the recombination models.

All donors were healthy Caucasians. The twin cohort consisted of three pairs of female monozygotic twins, all aged roughly 18 to 29 years. Peripheral blood mononuclear cells were used as the source from which RNA for TCR libraries was isolated. The sample was also linked to a second study, of yellow fever vaccine responses in identical twins. The other study reports the following: According to the authors, the vaccine-induced T cell response in identical twins seemed to be partly convergent and partly specific to each individual. Focusing on identical twins, the study followed the T cell clones that responded to the vaccine, and did so with precision.

Material: PBMCs. The V gene is TRBV15 and the J gene is TRBJ2-1, and perhaps TRBD2 as D gene, on 6 matching bases. The sequence was obtained from a woman aged 18-29 years in good health. The encoded CDR3 is CATSPVGGAYNEQFF. The nucleotide sequence is given as TGTGCCACCAGCCCGGTTGGAGGGGCTTACAATGAGCAGTTCTTC.